This passage covers 20 T cell receptor beta chains from one sample sequenced in a study of radiotherapy plus CTLA-4 blockade in lung cancer. Assay: immunoSEQ multiplex PCR; the TCRdb copy retains only in-frame clones and omits some. The repertoire includes about 51,000 clones, around 75% of them detected once, and 8.5% sits in the top ten. The starting material was peripheral blood, obtained from a patient treated with radiotherapy plus ipilimumab. The receptors shown here come from a human donor with non-small cell lung cancer who had a complete response to radiotherapy plus ipilimumab.

This clone was seen a handful of times. The chain couples TRBV6-1 to TRBJ2-2; 7 nucleotides line up with TRBD2. Trimming removed 3 bases from V and 5 bases from J; junction bases left unmatched: 3. Per germline, CDR1 MNHNS and CDR2 SASEGT. The CDR3 has 14 amino acids. CDR3 nucleotides: TGTGCCAGCAGTGAGATAGCGGGTACCGGGGAGCTGTTTTTT. Its translation is CASSEIAGTGELFF.

The chain couples TRBV6-5 to TRBJ1-5, with D maybe TRBD1 (6 bases). V was shortened by 5 bases and J by 0 bases, with 11 bases between the two germline ends. Germline V gene data show CDR1 as MNHEY and CDR2 as SVGAGI. The CDR3 is made up of 15 amino acids. The CDR3 protein is CASSRQAYSNQPQHF. Here the CDR3 DNA reads TGTGCCAGCAGTCGACAGGCGTATAGCAATCAGCCCCAGCATTTT.

The V and J genes are TRBV7-6 and TRBJ1-4; 8 bases are a match to TRBD1. This CDR3 region has 18 residues. The V gene's germline CDR1 is SGHVS and CDR2 FNYEAQ. Trimming took 5 bases from V and 3 from J; bases not matched to a gene: 14. The DNA of the CDR3 is TGTGCCAGCAGCCCAAGACGGCTCTGGGACAGGCCTAATGAAAAACTGTTTTTT. It yields the protein CASSPRRLWDRPNEKLFF.

This clone was seen a handful of times. V and J are TRBV4-3 and TRBJ1-1; unclear D gene. CDR1 and CDR2 (germline): LGHNA, YSLEER. V dropped 0 bases and J dropped 0 bases, with 8 bases sitting between them. The length of the CDR3 is 15 residues. In nucleotides, the CDR3 is TGCGCCAGCAGCCAAGATAGAGGGTTGAACACTGAAGCTTTCTTT. It translates to CASSQDRGLNTEAFF.

This chain connects TRBV11-2 to TRBJ1-3; no definite D call. Per the germline V gene, CDR1 is SGHAT and CDR2 is FQNNGV. This CDR3 comprises 15 residues. V shed 8 bases and J shed 1 base, with 15 bases lying between them. CDR3 nucleotides: TGTGCCAGCGGGATAGCGAGTTTATCTGGAAACACCATATATTTT. It translates to CASGIASLSGNTIYF.

The rearrangement joins TRBV5-1 to TRBJ2-1, with TRBD2 as a possible D gene (6 bases). CDR1 and CDR2 (germline): SGHRS, YFSETQ. V lost 0 bases to trimming and J lost 0 bases, with 7 bases between them. The CDR3 has 15 amino acids. CDR3 region: CASSLAEGSYNEQFF. The CDR3 nucleotides are TGCGCCAGCAGCTTGGCGGAGGGCTCCTACAATGAGCAGTTCTTC.

The chain is built from TRBV18 and TRBJ1-6; D is undetermined. There are 16 residues in the CDR3. Deletions cut 6 bases from V and 0 bases from J, with 12 bases between. Germline V gene data show CDR1 as KGHSH and CDR2 as LQKENI. The CDR3 nucleotides read TGTGCCAGCTCCCGGACTGAGAGCTCCTATAATTCACCCCTCCACTTT. Residues: CASSRTESSYNSPLHF.

This clone has only one observation. Written as DNA, the CDR3 is TGTGCCAGTAGGGACAGTAATTCACCCCTCCACTTT. It specifies CASRDSNSPLHF. This rearrangement joins TRBV19 to TRBJ1-6; tentative D call: TRBD1 (6 bases). Germline CDR1 and CDR2: LNHDA and SQIVND (reference sequence). The CDR3 is 12 residues long. V was shortened by 6 bases and J by 6 bases, with 6 bases between the two germline ends.

This chain connects TRBV15 to TRBJ2-3; a possible D gene is TRBD1 (5 bases). The V gene lost 1 base and the J gene lost 5 bases, with 13 bases spanning the gap. The CDR3 is made up of 15 amino acids. Germline V gene lookup returns CDR1 LNHNV and CDR2 YYDKDF (reference sequence). The CDR3: CATSRGMGLVDTQYF. CDR3 in DNA: TGTGCCACCAGCAGAGGAATGGGGCTAGTAGATACGCAGTATTTT.

This sequence joins TRBV30 and TRBJ2-2; 7 bases agree with TRBD1. Germline CDR1 reads GTSNPN; CDR2 reads SVGIG (reference sequence). The CDR3 runs to 13 residues. V shed 5 bases, J shed 5 bases, and the junction held 5 bases outside the gene matches. This chain's CDR3 is CAWATGVTGELFF. The CDR3 bases are TGTGCCTGGGCTACAGGGGTTACCGGGGAGCTGTTTTTT.

The V call is TRBV15, the J call TRBJ1-2; the match to TRBD1 covers 9 bases. J was trimmed by 4 bases and V by 8 bases; bases with no gene match: 11. CDR1 is LNHNV, CDR2 YYDKDF, per germline (reference sequence). The CDR3 runs 15 residues. CDR3 coding DNA: TGTGCCACCTCAGAGCCGGGACAGGGTCTCTATGGCTACACCTTC. Translated, it gives CATSEPGQGLYGYTF.

The chain links TRBV7-8 to TRBJ2-2; tentatively, D is TRBD1 (5 bases). V was pared by 0 bases and J by 8 bases, with 19 bases between. Germline CDR1 SGHVS, CDR2 FQNEAQ. The CDR3 length is 17 residues. The CDR3 DNA reads as TGTGCCAGCAGCTTAGCGGAGTTCTGGGGCCCCAGGGGGGAGCTGTTTTTT. It encodes CASSLAEFWGPRGELFF.

The chain has TRBV11-2 and TRBJ2-2, with TRBD2 matching over 11 bases. With V trimmed by 5 bases and J by 5 bases, 4 bases remained unmatched. The germline V gene has CDR1 SGHAT and CDR2 FQNNGV. The CDR3 extends over 15 amino acids. CDR3 sequence reads: CASSGLAGLTGELFF. The CDR3 DNA follows: TGTGCCAGCAGCGGACTAGCGGGTTTGACCGGGGAGCTGTTTTTT.

The chain is built from TRBV29-1 and TRBJ2-7; 8 bases agree with TRBD1. V dropped 4 bases and J dropped 4; count of bases not matched to a gene: 12. Germline V gene lookup returns CDR1 SQVTM and CDR2 ANQGSEA. This CDR3 region has 15 residues. CDR3 sequence: CSVVTGALRRYEQYF. Written as DNA, the CDR3 is TGCAGCGTTGTGACAGGGGCCTTAAGACGATACGAGCAGTACTTC.

In nucleotides, the CDR3 is TGCAGCGTTGGGGGACAGATAGATAACTATGGCTACACCTTC. This translates into CSVGGQIDNYGYTF. J is TRBJ1-2 and V is TRBV29-1; TRBD1 agrees at 7 bases. The germline CDR1 and CDR2 sequences are SQVTM and ANQGSEA. The CDR3 sequence is 14 residues long. V gave up 4 bases and J gave up 1 base; unmatched junction bases: 6.

V and J are TRBV5-4 and TRBJ1-1; 9 bases line up with TRBD1. Germline V lookup: CDR1 SGHNT, CDR2 YYREEE (reference sequence). The CDR3 runs 15 residues. V trimming: 3 bases; J trimming: 3 bases; junction bases outside the gene matches: 6. CDR3 in amino acids: CASSSPDRGDTEAFF. The DNA for the CDR3 is TGTGCCAGCAGCTCGCCGGACAGGGGCGACACTGAAGCTTTCTTT.

For the CDR3, the DNA is TGTGCCAGCAGCCGGGACAGCTCCATGAACACTGAAGCTTTCTTT. Its protein is CASSRDSSMNTEAFF. The chain combines TRBV7-9 with TRBJ1-1; 7 bases match TRBD1. Germline CDR1 and CDR2: SEHNR and FQNEAQ (reference sequence). The V gene end was trimmed by 5 bases and the J gene end by 0 bases; junction bases not matched to a gene: 6. The CDR3 extends over 15 amino acids.

This rearrangement joins TRBV18 to TRBJ1-2; 8 bases are a match to TRBD1. J lost 6 bases, V lost 6 bases, and 6 bases had no gene match. This CDR3 is built from 13 residues. Germline-derived CDR1 and CDR2 are KGHSH and LQKENI. The CDR3 protein is CASSLGQGDGYTF. The CDR3 nucleotides read TGTGCCAGCTCCCTTGGACAGGGCGATGGCTACACCTTC.

The chain employs TRBV9 and TRBJ2-5; D not resolved. V shed 0 bases and J shed 5 bases, with 11 bases lying between them. The CDR3 is 14 residues long. Germline lookup yields CDR1 SGDLS and CDR2 YYNGEE. CDR3 sequence: CASSVESGWETQYF. The CDR3 nucleotides read TGTGCCAGCAGCGTAGAATCAGGTTGGGAGACCCAGTACTTC.

The gene calls are TRBV25-1 and TRBJ1-1, with D perhaps matching TRBD1 (5 bases). V was shortened by 2 bases and J by 3 bases, with 13 bases between the two germline ends. Per germline, CDR1 MGHDK and CDR2 SYGVNS. The CDR3 is made up of 15 amino acids. CDR3 bases: TGTGCCAGCAGTGAACGCCAGGGTCTCGACACTGAAGCTTTCTTT. This sequence encodes CASSERQGLDTEAFF.